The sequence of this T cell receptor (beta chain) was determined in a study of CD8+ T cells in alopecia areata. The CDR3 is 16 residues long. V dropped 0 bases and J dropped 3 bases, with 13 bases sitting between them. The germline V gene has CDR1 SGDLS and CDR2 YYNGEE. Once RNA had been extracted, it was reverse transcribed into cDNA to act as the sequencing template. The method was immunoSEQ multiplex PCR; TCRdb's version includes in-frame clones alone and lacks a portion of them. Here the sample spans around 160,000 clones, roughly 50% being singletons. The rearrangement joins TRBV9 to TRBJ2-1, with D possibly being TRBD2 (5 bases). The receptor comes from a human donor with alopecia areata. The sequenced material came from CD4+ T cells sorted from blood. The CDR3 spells CASSVGGPRNYNEQFF. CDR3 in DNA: TGTGCCAGCAGCGTAGGAGGGCCGCGTAACTACAATGAGCAGTTCTTC. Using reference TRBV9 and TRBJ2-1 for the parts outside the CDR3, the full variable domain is DSGVTQTPKHLITATGQRVTLRCSPRSGDLSVYWYQQSLDQGLQFLIQYYNGEERAKGNILERFSAQQFPDLHSELNLSSLELGDSALYFCASSVGGPRNYNEQFFGPGTRLTVL.